Detailed here is one T cell receptor beta chain. This specimen comes from a study of blood T cell repertoires in COVID-19. Across the whole study: The United States, Italy and Spain were the sources of the acute and convalescent COVID-19 samples. The cDNA or gDNA used as material had been derived from T cells, B-cell-depleted T cells, or PBMCs.

This CDR3 region has 17 residues. CDR1 SGHDN and CDR2 FVKESK come from the germline V gene. The V segment lost 0 bases and the J segment 0 bases; nucleotides outside the gene matches: 6. Original processing methods: The assay estimated nucleated cells by amplifying reference gene primers. Clones were sequenced by immunoSEQ multiplex PCR, and TCRdb holds only the in-frame ones, with some missing. For V, J and clone size, that table is used; D and trimming come from the DNA. Of 35,000 to 45,000 clones in the sample, about 85% are singletons; the top ten hold more than 9%. This TCR derives from a human donor in a cohort sampled during active COVID-19. The chain carries TRBV14 and TRBJ2-5, with 8 bases matching TRBD2. The sequencing input was peripheral blood. The chain's CDR3 is CASSQDRERGYQETQYF. The CDR3, as DNA: TGTGCCAGCAGCCAAGATAGGGAGCGGGGGTACCAAGAGACCCAGTACTTC.